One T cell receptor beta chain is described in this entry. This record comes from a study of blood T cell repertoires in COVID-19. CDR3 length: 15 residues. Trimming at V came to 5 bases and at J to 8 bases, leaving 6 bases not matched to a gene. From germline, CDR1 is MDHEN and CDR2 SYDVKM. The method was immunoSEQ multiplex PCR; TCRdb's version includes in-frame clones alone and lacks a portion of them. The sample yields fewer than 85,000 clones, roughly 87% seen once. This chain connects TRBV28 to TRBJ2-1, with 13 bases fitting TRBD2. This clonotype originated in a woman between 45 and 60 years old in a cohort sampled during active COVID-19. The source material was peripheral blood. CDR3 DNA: TGTGCCAGCAGTCCCGGGACTAGCGGGATCCATGAGCAGTTCTTC. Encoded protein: CASSPGTSGIHEQFF.